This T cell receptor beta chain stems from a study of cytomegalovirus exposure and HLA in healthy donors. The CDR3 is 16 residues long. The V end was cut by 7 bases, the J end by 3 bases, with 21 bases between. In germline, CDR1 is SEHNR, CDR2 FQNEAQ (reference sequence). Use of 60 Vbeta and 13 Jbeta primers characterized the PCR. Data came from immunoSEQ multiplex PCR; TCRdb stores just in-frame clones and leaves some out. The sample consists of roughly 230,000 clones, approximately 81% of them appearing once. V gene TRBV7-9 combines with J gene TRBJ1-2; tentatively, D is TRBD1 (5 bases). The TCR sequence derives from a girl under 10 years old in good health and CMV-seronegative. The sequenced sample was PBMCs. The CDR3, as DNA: TGTGCCAGCATCAAATCCCGGGCCGGGGGAGACTATGGCTACACCTTC. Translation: CASIKSRAGGDYGYTF.